Sequencing of this TCR beta chain was carried out in a study of cytomegalovirus exposure and HLA in healthy donors. Notes on the study in general: Most likely, a cluster of highly shared sequence variants arose as a sequencing artifact. Through in vitro validation, three CMV-associated chains were shown to be specific for CMV antigens. In a later analysis, TCR beta V- and J-gene trimming was associated with a missense DCLRE1C variant.

Details on this clone: Its target is unknown.

The germline V gene encodes CDR1 LNHDA and CDR2 SQIVND (reference sequence). Trimming left V 5 bases short and J 2 bases short, with 15 bases between. This CDR3 has 16 amino acids. PCR was performed using 60 Vbeta and 13 Jbeta primers. The table came from immunoSEQ multiplex PCR; TCRdb's copy has only in-frame clones and leaves some out. The sample includes under 150,000 clones. The receptor's source is a woman aged 55-70 years in good health and CMV-seronegative. The specimen was PBMCs. This chain joins TRBV19 and TRBJ1-4; the D gene is possibly TRBD1 (5 bases). CDR3 amino acids: CASSFGRQRTNEKLFF. CDR3 DNA: TGTGCCAGTAGTTTTGGCCGACAGCGCACTAATGAAAAACTGTTTTTT. The whole variable domain, remainder taken from reference TRBV19 and TRBJ1-4, is DGGITQSPKYLFRKEGQNVTLSCEQNLNHDAMYWYRQDPGQGLRLIYYSQIVNDFQKGDIAEGYSVSREKKESFPLTVTSAQKNPTAFYLCASSFGRQRTNEKLFFGSGTQLSVL.